This TCR beta chain was captured by sequencing in a study of T cell repertoires in cytomegalovirus infection. Study information: CMV infection together with matching HLA type was indicated by public TCR beta signatures. Overall study results and limits: Dominating the ex vivo response were TCR beta clonotypes that were CMV-specific and HLA-C-restricted.

This clonotype was recorded once. Its antigen is currently unknown. The CDR3 is made up of 18 amino acids. The V and J ends lost 4 bases and 0 bases respectively, with 19 bases between them. Germline V gene sequence: CDR1 MGHRA, CDR2 YSYEKL. From the reads, TCRdb called clonotypes with MiXCR, one entry per CDR3 protein. This sample has roughly 570,000 distinct CDR3 sequences, with approximately 40% found just once. The chain has TRBV4-1 and TRBJ2-4, with D perhaps given as TRBD1 or TRBD2 (5 bases each). The specimen was cultured PBMCs, collected from culture after CMV antigen stimulation. The sequence came from a human donor in good health (CMV status not recorded). Some clones in this sample may be carry-over from other donors' samples. The CDR3 sequence: CASSPFGGMGVAKNIQYF. CDR3 nucleotide sequence: TGCGCCAGCAGCCCATTTGGGGGAATGGGGGTAGCCAAAAACATTCAGTACTTC.